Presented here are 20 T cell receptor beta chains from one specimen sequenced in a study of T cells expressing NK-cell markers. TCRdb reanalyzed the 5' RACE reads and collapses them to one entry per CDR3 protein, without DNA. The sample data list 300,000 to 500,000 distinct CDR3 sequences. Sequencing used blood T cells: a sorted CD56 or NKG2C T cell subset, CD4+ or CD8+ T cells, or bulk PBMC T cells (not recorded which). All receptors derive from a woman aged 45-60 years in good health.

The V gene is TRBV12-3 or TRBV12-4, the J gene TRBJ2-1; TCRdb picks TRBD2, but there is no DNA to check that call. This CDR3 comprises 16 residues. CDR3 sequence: CASKSGGTRRSGEQFF.

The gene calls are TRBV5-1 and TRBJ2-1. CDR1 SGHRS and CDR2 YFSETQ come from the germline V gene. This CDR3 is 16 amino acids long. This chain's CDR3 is CASSLAGVDWDNEQFF.

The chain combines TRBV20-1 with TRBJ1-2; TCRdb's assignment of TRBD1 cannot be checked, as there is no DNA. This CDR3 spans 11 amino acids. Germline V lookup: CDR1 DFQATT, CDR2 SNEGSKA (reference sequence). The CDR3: CNGRGAWGYTF.

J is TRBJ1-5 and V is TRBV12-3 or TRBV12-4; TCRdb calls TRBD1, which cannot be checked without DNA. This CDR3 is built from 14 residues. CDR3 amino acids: CASSRDGQGRPQHF.

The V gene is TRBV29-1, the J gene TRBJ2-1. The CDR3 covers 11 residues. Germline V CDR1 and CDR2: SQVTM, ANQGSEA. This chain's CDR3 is CRVSLWGEQFF.

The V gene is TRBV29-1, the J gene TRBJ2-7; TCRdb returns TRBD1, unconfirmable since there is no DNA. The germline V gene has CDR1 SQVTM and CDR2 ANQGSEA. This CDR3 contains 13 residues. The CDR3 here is CSVEGDSSYEQYF.

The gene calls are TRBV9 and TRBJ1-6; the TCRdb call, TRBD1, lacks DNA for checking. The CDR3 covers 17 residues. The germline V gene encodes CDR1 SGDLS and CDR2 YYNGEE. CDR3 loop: CASSASGTGRFNSPLHF.

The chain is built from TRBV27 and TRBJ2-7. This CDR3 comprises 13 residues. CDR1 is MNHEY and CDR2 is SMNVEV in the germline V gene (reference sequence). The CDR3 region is CASSPSFSYEQYF.

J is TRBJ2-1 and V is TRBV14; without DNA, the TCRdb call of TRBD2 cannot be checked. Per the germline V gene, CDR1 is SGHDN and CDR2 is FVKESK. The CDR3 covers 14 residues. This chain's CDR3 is CASSQVRSSHKDFF. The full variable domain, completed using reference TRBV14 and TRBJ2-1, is EAGVTQFPSHSVIEKGQTVTLRCDPISGHDNLYWYRRVMGKEIKFLLHFVKESKQDESGMPNNRFLAERTGGTYSTLKVQPAELEDSGVYFCASSQVRSSHKDFFGPGTRLTVL.

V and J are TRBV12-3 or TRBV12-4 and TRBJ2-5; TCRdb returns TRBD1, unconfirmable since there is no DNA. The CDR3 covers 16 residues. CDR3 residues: CASSLRPRGSPETQYF.

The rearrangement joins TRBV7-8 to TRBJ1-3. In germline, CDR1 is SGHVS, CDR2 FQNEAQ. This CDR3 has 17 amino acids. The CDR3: CASSLARRFQKGNTIYF. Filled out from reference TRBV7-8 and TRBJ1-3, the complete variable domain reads GAGVSQSPRYKVAKRGQDVALRCDPISGHVSLFWYQQALGQGPEFLTYFQNEAQLDKSGLPSDRFFAERPEGSVSTLKIQRTQQEDSAVYLCASSLARRFQKGNTIYFGEGSWLTVV.

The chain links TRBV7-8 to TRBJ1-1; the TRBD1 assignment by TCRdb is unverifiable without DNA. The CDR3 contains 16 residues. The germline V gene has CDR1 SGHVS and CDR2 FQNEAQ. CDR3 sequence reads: CASSLGRGGLNTEAFF. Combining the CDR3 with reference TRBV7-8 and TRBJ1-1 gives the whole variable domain GAGVSQSPRYKVAKRGQDVALRCDPISGHVSLFWYQQALGQGPEFLTYFQNEAQLDKSGLPSDRFFAERPEGSVSTLKIQRTQQEDSAVYLCASSLGRGGLNTEAFFGQGTRLTVV.

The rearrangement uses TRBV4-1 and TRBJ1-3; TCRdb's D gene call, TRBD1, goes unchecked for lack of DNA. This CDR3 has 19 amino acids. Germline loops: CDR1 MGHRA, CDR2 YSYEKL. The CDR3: CASSSQAGQTSFGGNTIYF.

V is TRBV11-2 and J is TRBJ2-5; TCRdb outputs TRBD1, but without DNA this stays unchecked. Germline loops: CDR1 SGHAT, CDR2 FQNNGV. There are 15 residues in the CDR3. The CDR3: CASSPPGRVAETQYF.

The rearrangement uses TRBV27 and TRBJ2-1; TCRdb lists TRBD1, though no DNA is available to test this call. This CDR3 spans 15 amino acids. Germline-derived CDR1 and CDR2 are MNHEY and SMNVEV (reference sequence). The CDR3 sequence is CASSSGTGVSNEQFF.

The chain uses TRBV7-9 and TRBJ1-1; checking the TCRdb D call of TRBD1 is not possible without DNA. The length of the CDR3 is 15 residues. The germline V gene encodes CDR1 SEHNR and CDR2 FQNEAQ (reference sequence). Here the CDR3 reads CASSPPLPGDTEAFF. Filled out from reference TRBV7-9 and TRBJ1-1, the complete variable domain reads DTGVSQNPRHKITKRGQNVTFRCDPISEHNRLYWYRQTLGQGPEFLTYFQNEAQLEKSRLLSDRFSAERPKGSFSTLEIQRTEQGDSAMYLCASSPPLPGDTEAFFGQGTRLTVV.

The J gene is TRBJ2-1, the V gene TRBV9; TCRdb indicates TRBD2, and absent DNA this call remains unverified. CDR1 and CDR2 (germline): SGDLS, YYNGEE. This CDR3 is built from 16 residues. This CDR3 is CASSQGVLGVGGEQFF.

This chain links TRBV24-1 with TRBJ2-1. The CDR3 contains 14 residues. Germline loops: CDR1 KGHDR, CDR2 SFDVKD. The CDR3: CATSGSKGRLEQFF.

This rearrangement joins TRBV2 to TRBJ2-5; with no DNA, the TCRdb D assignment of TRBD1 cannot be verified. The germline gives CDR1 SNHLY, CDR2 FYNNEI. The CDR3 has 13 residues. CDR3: CASQGVGGETQYF.

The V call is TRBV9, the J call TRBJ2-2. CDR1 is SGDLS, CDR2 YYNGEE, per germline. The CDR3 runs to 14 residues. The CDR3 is CASSVSTRVGELFF.